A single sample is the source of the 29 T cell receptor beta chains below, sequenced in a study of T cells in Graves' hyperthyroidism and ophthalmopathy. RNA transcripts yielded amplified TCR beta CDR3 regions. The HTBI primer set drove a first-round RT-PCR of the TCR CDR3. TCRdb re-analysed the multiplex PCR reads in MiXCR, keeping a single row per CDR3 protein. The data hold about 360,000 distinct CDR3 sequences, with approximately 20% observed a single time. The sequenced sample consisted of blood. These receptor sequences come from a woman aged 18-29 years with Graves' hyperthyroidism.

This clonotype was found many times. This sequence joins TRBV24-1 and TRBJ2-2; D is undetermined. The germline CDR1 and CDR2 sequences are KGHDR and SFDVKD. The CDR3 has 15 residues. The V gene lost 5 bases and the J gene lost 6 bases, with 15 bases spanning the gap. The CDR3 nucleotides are TGTGCCACCAGTGCCGGCGCTCATATACCCGGGGAGCTGTTTTTT. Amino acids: CATSAGAHIPGELFF.

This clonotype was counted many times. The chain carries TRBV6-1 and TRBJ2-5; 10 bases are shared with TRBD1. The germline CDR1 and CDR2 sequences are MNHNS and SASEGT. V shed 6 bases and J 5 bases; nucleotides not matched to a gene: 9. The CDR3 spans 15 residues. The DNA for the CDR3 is TGTGCCAGCAGCCCCGGGACAGGGGACTCGGAGACCCAGTACTTC. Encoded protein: CASSPGTGDSETQYF.

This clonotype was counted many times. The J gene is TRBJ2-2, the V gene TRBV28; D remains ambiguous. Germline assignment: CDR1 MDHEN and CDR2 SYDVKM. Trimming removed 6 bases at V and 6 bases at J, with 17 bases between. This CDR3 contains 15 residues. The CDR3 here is CASSLNVPLAGELFF. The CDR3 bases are TGTGCCAGCAGCCTAAACGTCCCCTTGGCCGGGGAGCTGTTTTTT.

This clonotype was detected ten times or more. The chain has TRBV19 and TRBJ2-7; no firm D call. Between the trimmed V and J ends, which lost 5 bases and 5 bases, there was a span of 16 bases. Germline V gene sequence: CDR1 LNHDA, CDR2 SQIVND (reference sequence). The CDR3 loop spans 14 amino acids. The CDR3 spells CASSPNREWDEQYF. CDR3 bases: TGTGCCAGTAGTCCCAACAGAGAGTGGGACGAGCAGTACTTC.

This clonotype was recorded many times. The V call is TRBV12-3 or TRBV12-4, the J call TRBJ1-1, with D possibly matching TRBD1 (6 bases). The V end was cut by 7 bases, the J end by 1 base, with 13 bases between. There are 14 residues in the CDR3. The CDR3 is CASTSRGKNTEAFF. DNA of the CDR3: TGTGCCAGCACTTCGAGGGGGAAGAACACTGAAGCTTTCTTT.

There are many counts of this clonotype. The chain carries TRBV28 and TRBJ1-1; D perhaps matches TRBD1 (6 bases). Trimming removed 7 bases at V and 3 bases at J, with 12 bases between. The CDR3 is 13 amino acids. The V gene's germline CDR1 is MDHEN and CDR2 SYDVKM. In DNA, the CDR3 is TGTGCCAGCATCAAGACAGGCGACACTGAAGCTTTCTTT. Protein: CASIKTGDTEAFF.

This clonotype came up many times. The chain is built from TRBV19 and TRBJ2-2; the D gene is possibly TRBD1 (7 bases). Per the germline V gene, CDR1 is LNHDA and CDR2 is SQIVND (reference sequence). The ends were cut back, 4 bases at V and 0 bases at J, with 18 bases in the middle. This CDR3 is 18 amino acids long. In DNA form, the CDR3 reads TGTGCCAGTAGTAAGGGAGGACAGGCAGGGTCGAACACCGGGGAGCTGTTTTTT. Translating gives CASSKGGQAGSNTGELFF.

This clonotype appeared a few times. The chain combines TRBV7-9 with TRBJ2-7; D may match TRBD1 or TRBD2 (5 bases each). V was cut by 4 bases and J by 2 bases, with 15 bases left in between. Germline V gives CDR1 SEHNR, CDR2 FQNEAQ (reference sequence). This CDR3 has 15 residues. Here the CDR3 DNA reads TGTGCCAGCAGCTCAACCGGGACGGACCCCTACGAGCAGTACTTC. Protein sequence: CASSSTGTDPYEQYF.

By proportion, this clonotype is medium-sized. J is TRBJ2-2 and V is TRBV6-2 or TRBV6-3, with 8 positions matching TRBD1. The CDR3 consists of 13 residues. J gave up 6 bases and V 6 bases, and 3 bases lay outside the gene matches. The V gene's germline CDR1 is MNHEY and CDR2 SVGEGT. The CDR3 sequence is CASRTGEPGELFF. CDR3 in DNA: TGTGCCAGCAGGACAGGGGAGCCCGGGGAGCTGTTTTTT.

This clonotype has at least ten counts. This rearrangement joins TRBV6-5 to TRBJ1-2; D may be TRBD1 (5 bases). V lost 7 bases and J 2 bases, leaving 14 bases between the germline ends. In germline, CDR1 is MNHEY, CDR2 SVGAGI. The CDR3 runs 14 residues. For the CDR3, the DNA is TGTGCCAGCATCCGACAGACGGGGAACTATGGCTACACCTTC. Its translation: CASIRQTGNYGYTF.

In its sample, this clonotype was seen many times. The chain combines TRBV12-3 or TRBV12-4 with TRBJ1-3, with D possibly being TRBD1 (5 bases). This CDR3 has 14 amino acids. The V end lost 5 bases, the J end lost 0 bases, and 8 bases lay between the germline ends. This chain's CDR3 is CASSLTVSGNTIYF. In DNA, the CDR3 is TGTGCCAGCAGTCTGACAGTCTCTGGAAACACCATATATTTT.

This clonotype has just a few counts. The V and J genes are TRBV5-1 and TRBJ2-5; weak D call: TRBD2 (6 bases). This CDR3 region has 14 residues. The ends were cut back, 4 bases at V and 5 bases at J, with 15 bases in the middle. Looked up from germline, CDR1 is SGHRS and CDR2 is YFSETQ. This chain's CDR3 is CASSPFLGGETQYF. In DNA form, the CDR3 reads TGCGCCAGCAGCCCCTTTCTTGGGGGGGAGACCCAGTACTTC.

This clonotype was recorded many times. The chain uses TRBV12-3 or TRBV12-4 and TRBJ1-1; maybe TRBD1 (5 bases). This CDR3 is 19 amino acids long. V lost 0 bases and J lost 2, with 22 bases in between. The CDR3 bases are TGTGCCAGCAGTTTAGCCGAGTGGGCCCCCAGGGAGGAAAACACTGAAGCTTTCTTT. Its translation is CASSLAEWAPREENTEAFF.

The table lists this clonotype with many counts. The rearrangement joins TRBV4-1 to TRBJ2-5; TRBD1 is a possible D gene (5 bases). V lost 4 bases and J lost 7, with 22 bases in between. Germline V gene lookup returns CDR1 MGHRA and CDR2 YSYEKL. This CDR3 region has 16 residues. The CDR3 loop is CASSRFPRGEAGTQYF. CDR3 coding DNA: TGCGCCAGCAGCCGATTCCCTAGGGGCGAAGCAGGGACCCAGTACTTC.

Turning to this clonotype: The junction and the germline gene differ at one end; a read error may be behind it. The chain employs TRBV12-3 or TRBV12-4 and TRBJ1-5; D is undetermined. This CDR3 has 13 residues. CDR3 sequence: CASSLGYWQPQHF. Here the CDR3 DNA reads TGTGCCAGCAGCTTAGGGTATTGGCAGCCCCAGCATTTT.

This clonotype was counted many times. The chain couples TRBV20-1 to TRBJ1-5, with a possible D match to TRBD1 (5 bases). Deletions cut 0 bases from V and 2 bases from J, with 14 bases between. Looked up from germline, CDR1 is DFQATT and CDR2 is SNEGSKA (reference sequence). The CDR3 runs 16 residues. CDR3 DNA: TGCAGTGCTAGAGATCAGGGCAGAGGAGGCAATCAGCCCCAGCATTTT. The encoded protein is CSARDQGRGGNQPQHF.

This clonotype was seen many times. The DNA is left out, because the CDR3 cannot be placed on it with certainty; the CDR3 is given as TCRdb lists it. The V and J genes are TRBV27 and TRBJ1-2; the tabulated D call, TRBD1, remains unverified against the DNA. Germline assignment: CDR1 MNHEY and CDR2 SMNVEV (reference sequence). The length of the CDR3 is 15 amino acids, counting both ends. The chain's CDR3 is CASSSSRTGGVGYTF.

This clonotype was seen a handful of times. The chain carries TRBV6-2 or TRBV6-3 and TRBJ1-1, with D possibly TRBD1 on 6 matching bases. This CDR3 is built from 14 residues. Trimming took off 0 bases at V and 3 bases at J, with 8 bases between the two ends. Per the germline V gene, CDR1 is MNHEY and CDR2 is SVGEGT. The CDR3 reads CASSYSRGYTEAFF. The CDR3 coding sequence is TGTGCCAGCAGTTACTCGAGGGGGTACACTGAAGCTTTCTTT.

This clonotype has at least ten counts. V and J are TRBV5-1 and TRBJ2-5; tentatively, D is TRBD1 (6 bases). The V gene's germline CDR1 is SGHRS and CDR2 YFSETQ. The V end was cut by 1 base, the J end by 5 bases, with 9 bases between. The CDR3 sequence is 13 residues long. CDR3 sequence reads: CASSLWTEETQYF. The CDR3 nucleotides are TGCGCCAGCAGCTTGTGGACAGAGGAGACCCAGTACTTC.

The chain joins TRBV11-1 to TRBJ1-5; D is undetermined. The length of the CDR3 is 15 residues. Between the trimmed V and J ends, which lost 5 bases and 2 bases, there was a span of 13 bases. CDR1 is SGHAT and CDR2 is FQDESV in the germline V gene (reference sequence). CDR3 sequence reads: CASSRAGGGNQPQHF. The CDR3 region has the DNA TGTGCCAGCAGCCGGGCGGGTGGGGGCAATCAGCCCCAGCATTTT.

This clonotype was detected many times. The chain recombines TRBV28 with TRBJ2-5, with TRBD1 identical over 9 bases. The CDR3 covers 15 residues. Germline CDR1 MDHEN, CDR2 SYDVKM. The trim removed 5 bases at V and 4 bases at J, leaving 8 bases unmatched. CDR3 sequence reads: CASSTPGQGGETQYF. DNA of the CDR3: TGTGCCAGCAGTACTCCGGGACAGGGCGGAGAGACCCAGTACTTC.

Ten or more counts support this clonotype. Here the CDR3 reads CASSFGGFYEQYF. As DNA, the CDR3 is TGCGCCAGCAGCTTCGGGGGATTCTACGAGCAGTACTTC. The genes are TRBV5-1 and TRBJ2-7; D is perhaps TRBD2 (6 bases). Looked up from germline, CDR1 is SGHRS and CDR2 is YFSETQ. The CDR3 runs 13 residues. The ends were cut back, 2 bases at V and 3 bases at J, with 9 bases in the middle. The whole variable domain, filled in from reference TRBV5-1 and TRBJ2-7, reads KAGVTQTPRYLIKTRGQQVTLSCSPISGHRSVSWYQQTPGQGLQFLFEYFSETQRNKGNFPGRFSGRQFSNSRSEMNVSTLELGDSALYLCASSFGGFYEQYFGPGTRLTVT.

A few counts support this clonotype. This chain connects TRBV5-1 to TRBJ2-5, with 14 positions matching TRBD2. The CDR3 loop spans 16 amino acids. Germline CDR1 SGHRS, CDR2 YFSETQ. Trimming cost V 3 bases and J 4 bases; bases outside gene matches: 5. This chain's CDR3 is CASSSWTSGGPETQYF. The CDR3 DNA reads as TGCGCCAGCAGCTCCTGGACTAGCGGGGGGCCAGAGACCCAGTACTTC.

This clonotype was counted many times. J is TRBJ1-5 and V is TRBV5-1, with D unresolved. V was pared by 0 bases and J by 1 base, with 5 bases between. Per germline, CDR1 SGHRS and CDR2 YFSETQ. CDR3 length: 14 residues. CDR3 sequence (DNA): TGCGCCAGCAGCTTGGTACCGAGCAATCAGCCCCAGCATTTT. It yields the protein CASSLVPSNQPQHF.

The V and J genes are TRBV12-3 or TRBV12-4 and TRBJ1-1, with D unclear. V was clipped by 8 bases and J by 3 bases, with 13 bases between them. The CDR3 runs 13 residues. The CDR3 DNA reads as TGTGCCAGCGTTTTCGCGGTTGACACTGAAGCTTTCTTT. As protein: CASVFAVDTEAFF.

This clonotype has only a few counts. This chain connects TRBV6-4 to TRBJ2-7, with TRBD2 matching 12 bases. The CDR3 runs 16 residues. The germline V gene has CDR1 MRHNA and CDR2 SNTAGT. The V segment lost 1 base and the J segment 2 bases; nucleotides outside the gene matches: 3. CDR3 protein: CASSDYGLAGTYEQYF. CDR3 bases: TGTGCCAGCAGTGACTACGGACTAGCGGGGACCTACGAGCAGTACTTC.

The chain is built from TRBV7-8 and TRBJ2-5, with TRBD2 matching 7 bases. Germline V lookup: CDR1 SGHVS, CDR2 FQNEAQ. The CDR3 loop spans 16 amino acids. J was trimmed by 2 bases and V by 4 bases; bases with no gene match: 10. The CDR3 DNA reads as TGTGCCAGCAGCTCCCGACTAGCTGGTATTCAAGAGACCCAGTACTTC. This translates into CASSSRLAGIQETQYF.

The CDR3 DNA reads as TGTGCCAGCCGAGCGGGAGTTAGCTACGAGCAGTACTTC. As protein: CASRAGVSYEQYF. J is TRBJ2-7 and V is TRBV6-1; 8 bases match TRBD2. Trimming at V came to 8 bases and at J to 3 bases, leaving 6 bases not matched to a gene. The CDR3 totals 13 residues. CDR1 and CDR2 from the germline V gene are MNHNS and SASEGT.

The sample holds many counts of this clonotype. The DNA of the CDR3 is TGTGCCAGCAGTTACGGGGGGGACATAATGGTCACTGAAGCTTTCTTT. It specifies CASSYGGDIMVTEAFF. The chain links TRBV6-5 to TRBJ1-1; D possibly corresponds to TRBD1 (6 bases). Trimming shortened V by 2 bases and J by 4 bases, and 17 bases separated the two germline ends. Germline CDR1 reads MNHEY; CDR2 reads SVGAGI. The CDR3 consists of 16 residues.